The next 32 T cell receptor beta chains were all read from a single sample in a study of shared clonotypes between healthy human individuals. Profiled with immunoSEQ multiplex PCR; TCRdb holds only in-frame clones, not every one. The table shows a few million clones, with roughly 93% occurring only once. The sample was naive CD4+ T cells from PBMCs. The sample's subset: CD45RA+ positively selected. The receptor source for this set is a man aged 18 to 29 in good health. Some clones in this sample may be carry-over from other donors' samples.

The sample holds one count of this clone. Other DNA sequences in this sample translate to the same CDR3. The chain recombines TRBV6-5 with TRBJ2-3; D ambiguous. With 6 bases removed from V and 0 bases from J, the gap between germline ends came to 10 bases. This CDR3 contains 14 residues. In germline, CDR1 is MNHEY, CDR2 SVGAGI. The CDR3 reads CASSLAESTDTQYF. The CDR3 coding sequence is TGTGCCAGCAGCCTCGCCGAGAGCACAGATACGCAGTATTTT.

In regard to this clone: Other DNA sequences in the same sample also yield this CDR3. The J gene is TRBJ2-3, the V gene TRBV5-4, with 9 nucleotides matching TRBD1. The germline V gene has CDR1 SGHNT and CDR2 YYREEE (reference sequence). This CDR3 comprises 13 residues. J was trimmed by 5 bases and V by 4 bases; bases with no gene match: 2. CDR3 amino acids: CASSLDRGDTQYF. For the CDR3, the DNA is TGTGCCAGCAGCCTGGACAGGGGAGATACGCAGTATTTT.

The V call is TRBV6-5, the J call TRBJ1-2; 8 nucleotides agree with TRBD1. V lost 2 bases to trimming and J lost 4 bases; unmatched junction nucleotides: 6. The CDR3 has 15 residues. Germline V gene lookup returns CDR1 MNHEY and CDR2 SVGAGI. CDR3 DNA sequence: TGTGCCAGCAGTTACGGAACCGGGACAGGCTATGGCTACACCTTC. Translating it yields CASSYGTGTGYGYTF.

J is TRBJ2-6 and V is TRBV15; no definite D call. Germline assignment: CDR1 LNHNV and CDR2 YYDKDF (reference sequence). CDR3 size: 14 residues. V lost 7 bases, J lost 0 bases, and 7 bases lay in between. In nucleotides, the CDR3 is TGTGCCACCAACTTCTTCTCTGGGGCCAACGTCCTGACTTTC. It translates to CATNFFSGANVLTF.

The table lists this clone with a count of one. This rearrangement joins TRBV6-5 to TRBJ2-1, with 8 bases fitting TRBD1. Germline trimming cut 6 bases from V and 2 bases from J; bases unmatched to any gene: 6. There are 15 residues in the CDR3. Germline V gives CDR1 MNHEY, CDR2 SVGAGI. CDR3 nucleotides: TGTGCCAGCAGGGACAGGGTCGGGGCCTACAATGAGCAGTTCTTC. Protein sequence: CASRDRVGAYNEQFF.

Remarks on this clone: Other DNA sequences in this specimen translate into the identical CDR3. This chain uses TRBV5-1 with TRBJ2-7; D remains unclear. The CDR3 consists of 11 residues. The germline V and J ends were trimmed by 3 bases and 3 bases, with 4 bases remaining between them. The V gene's germline CDR1 is SGHRS and CDR2 YFSETQ. CDR3 bases: TGCGCCAGCAGCTCCTACTACGAGCAGTACTTC. Amino acids: CASSSYYEQYF.

Comment on this clone: The junction departs from the called germline gene at one end, perhaps through a read error. The CDR3 DNA follows: TGTGCCAGCAGTCCCATGTTCGCACCGCACGGGATTTTT. Its translation: CASSPMFAPHGIF. This chain joins TRBV28 and TRBJ1-4, with D uncertain. Germline CDR1 MDHEN, CDR2 SYDVKM. This CDR3 has 13 residues.

This chain uses TRBV7-9 with TRBJ2-3, with 7 bases identical to TRBD2. CDR1 SEHNR and CDR2 FQNEAQ come from the germline V gene (reference sequence). The ends lost 0 bases at V and 1 base at J; junction bases unmatched: 7. The CDR3 covers 17 residues. The CDR3 region has the DNA TGTGCCAGCAGCTTAGCGCTTAGCCGGGGGGGCACAGATACGCAGTATTTT. Its translation is CASSLALSRGGTDTQYF.

This clone was seen a single time. V usage is TRBV27 and J usage is TRBJ2-7; D may be TRBD1 or TRBD2 (6 bases each). CDR1 is MNHEY, CDR2 SMNVEV, per germline (reference sequence). V was shortened by 7 bases and J by 6 bases, with 16 bases between the two germline ends. The CDR3 totals 13 residues. CDR3 loop: CASKISRGGEQYF. DNA of the CDR3: TGTGCCAGCAAGATAAGCAGGGGAGGCGAGCAGTACTTC.

The chain joins TRBV29-1 to TRBJ2-7, with 12 bases that match TRBD1. The V gene end was trimmed by 6 bases and the J gene end by 9 bases; junction bases not matched to a gene: 15. The CDR3 runs to 15 residues. Germline V gives CDR1 SQVTM, CDR2 ANQGSEA. Here the CDR3 DNA reads TGCAGCGTATGCTGCCGGGACAGGGGGCTTAGCGGGCAGTACTTC. Amino acid sequence: CSVCCRDRGLSGQYF.

The chain carries TRBV29-1 and TRBJ2-7; unclear D gene. Germline V gene sequence: CDR1 SQVTM, CDR2 ANQGSEA. This CDR3 spans 12 amino acids. The V gene lost 7 bases and the J gene lost 6 bases, with 16 bases spanning the gap. CDR3 bases: TGCAGCGCCCACGCCTCTAGTTCCGAGCAGTACTTC. As protein: CSAHASSSEQYF.

Comments on this clone: A single base separates this from a much larger clone, so it may be a read error. The same CDR3 also results from other DNA sequences found in this sample. The chain recombines TRBV15 with TRBJ2-7; no clear D. Germline CDR1 LNHNV, CDR2 YYDKDF (reference sequence). CDR3 size: 12 residues. V was shortened by 5 bases and J by 0 bases, with 5 bases between the two germline ends. CDR3: CATSPSSYEQYF. The CDR3 region has the DNA TGTGCCACCAGCCCTTCCTCCTACGAGCAGTACTTC.

The chain recombines TRBV5-5 with TRBJ1-1; D gene uncertain. The CDR3 is made up of 14 amino acids. Looked up from germline, CDR1 is SGHKS and CDR2 is YYEKEE (reference sequence). The V gene lost 4 bases and the J gene lost 3 bases, with 13 bases spanning the gap. Here the CDR3 DNA reads TGTGCCAGCAGCCGCTTAGTATCGGACACTGAAGCTTTCTTT. Translation gives CASSRLVSDTEAFF.

The chain joins TRBV9 to TRBJ2-1; possibly TRBD1 or TRBD2 for D (5 bases each). The germline V and J ends were trimmed by 3 bases and 3 bases, with 10 bases remaining between them. The CDR3 runs 14 residues. Germline V gene data show CDR1 as SGDLS and CDR2 as YYNGEE. The DNA for the CDR3 is TGTGCCAGCAGCGAGGGACCAGGCTACAATGAGCAGTTCTTC. Amino acids: CASSEGPGYNEQFF.

The chain joins TRBV6-5 to TRBJ2-7; 8 nucleotides agree with TRBD1. The germline V gene has CDR1 MNHEY and CDR2 SVGAGI. The CDR3 covers 13 residues. The J segment lost 3 bases and the V segment lost 6 bases, leaving 4 bases of the junction unmatched. The CDR3 sequence: CASRSGGGYEQYF. DNA of the CDR3: TGTGCCAGCAGGTCAGGGGGCGGCTACGAGCAGTACTTC.

V and J are TRBV2 and TRBJ2-1, with D unclear. CDR3 size: 13 residues. V gave up 2 bases and J gave up 6 bases, with 8 bases separating them. The V gene's germline CDR1 is SNHLY and CDR2 FYNNEI. The CDR3 DNA reads as TGTGCCAGCAGTGAATCCAGGACCAATGAGCAGTTCTTC. This translates into CASSESRTNEQFF.

J is TRBJ2-5 and V is TRBV29-1; a possible D gene is TRBD2 (6 bases). This CDR3 has 13 residues. Trimming shortened V by 3 bases and J by 8 bases, and 16 bases separated the two germline ends. CDR1 is SQVTM, CDR2 ANQGSEA, per germline. The CDR3 is CSVDRTRRDTQYF. CDR3 nucleotide sequence: TGCAGCGTTGACAGGACACGGAGGGACACCCAGTACTTC.

The chain carries TRBV7-9 and TRBJ1-4; no clear D gene. The V end was cut by 2 bases, the J end by 7 bases, with 14 bases between. CDR3 length: 15 residues. The V gene's germline CDR1 is SEHNR and CDR2 FQNEAQ (reference sequence). The CDR3 is CASSLSEVRREKLFF. The CDR3 bases are TGTGCCAGCAGCTTATCTGAGGTTCGCCGTGAAAAACTGTTTTTT.

The CDR3 protein is CASSLNPGRGPSNQPQHF. Here the CDR3 DNA reads TGTGCCAGCAGTTTAAACCCAGGCAGGGGGCCGAGCAATCAGCCCCAGCATTTT. The rearrangement joins TRBV28 to TRBJ1-5; TRBD1 matches 8 bases. CDR3 size: 18 residues. J gave up 1 base and V 2 bases, and 10 bases lay outside the gene matches. Germline lookup yields CDR1 MDHEN and CDR2 SYDVKM.

J is TRBJ1-1 and V is TRBV7-9; 7 bases align to TRBD1. Per germline, CDR1 SEHNR and CDR2 FQNEAQ (reference sequence). Losses at the gene ends were 8 bases for V and 3 bases for J; bases not matched to a gene: 6. The CDR3 is 13 amino acids. Here the CDR3 DNA reads TGTGCCAGCGGGCCAGACAGGGACACTGAAGCTTTCTTT. It translates to CASGPDRDTEAFF.

The chain carries TRBV7-9 and TRBJ2-1, with TRBD1 identical over 7 bases. This CDR3 contains 17 residues. Germline lookup yields CDR1 SEHNR and CDR2 FQNEAQ (reference sequence). Trimming at V came to 4 bases and at J to 2 bases, leaving 11 bases not matched to a gene. CDR3 loop: CASSSGQAAGAYNEQFF. In DNA form, the CDR3 reads TGTGCCAGCAGCTCAGGACAGGCCGCAGGTGCCTACAATGAGCAGTTCTTC.

The chain recombines TRBV4-1 with TRBJ2-4; 7 bases map to TRBD1. The ends lost 1 base at V and 6 bases at J; junction bases unmatched: 15. Germline V gene sequence: CDR1 MGHRA, CDR2 YSYEKL. The CDR3 has 18 amino acids. The DNA for the CDR3 is TGCGCCAGCAGCCAAGGCAGGGCAACATCACGGGACAGAAACATTCAGTACTTC. Translating it yields CASSQGRATSRDRNIQYF.

The chain links TRBV5-1 to TRBJ2-5; D is perhaps TRBD1 or TRBD2 (5 bases each). This CDR3 is built from 14 residues. The ends were cut back, 0 bases at V and 5 bases at J, with 11 bases in the middle. Germline V lookup: CDR1 SGHRS, CDR2 YFSETQ. Written as DNA, the CDR3 is TGCGCCAGCAGCTTGGGAGGGGCGATCGAGACCCAGTACTTC. It specifies CASSLGGAIETQYF.

On this clone: The junction and the germline gene differ at one end; a read error may be behind it. The chain employs TRBV18 and TRBJ1-1, with D perhaps TRBD1 (5 bases). This CDR3 has 15 amino acids. Germline lookup yields CDR1 KGHSH and CDR2 LQKENI. For the CDR3, the DNA is TGTGCCAGCTCTCCACCCCAGGGTTGGAACACTGAAGCTTTCTTT. Its translation is CASSPPQGWNTEAFF.

Written as DNA, the CDR3 is TGCGCCAGCAGCCATGAAGGGACAGGGGGCGATCAGCCCCAGCATTTT. Protein product: CASSHEGTGGDQPQHF. The chain links TRBV4-1 to TRBJ1-5, with 12 nucleotides matching TRBD1. Germline CDR1 MGHRA, CDR2 YSYEKL. V trimming: 3 bases; J trimming: 5 bases; junction bases outside the gene matches: 5. The CDR3 totals 16 residues.

This clone has just one count. CDR3 residues: CASSRKQGASANTIYF. DNA for the CDR3: TGTGCCAGCAGCCGGAAACAGGGGGCAAGTGCAAACACCATATATTTT. The rearrangement joins TRBV7-8 to TRBJ1-3; TRBD1 matches at 9 bases. CDR3 length: 16 amino acids. V lost 5 bases, J lost 6 bases, and 11 bases stayed unmatched. Per the germline V gene, CDR1 is SGHVS and CDR2 is FQNEAQ.

The chain links TRBV4-1 to TRBJ2-7; 7 nucleotides agree with TRBD2. In germline, CDR1 is MGHRA, CDR2 YSYEKL. J lost 0 bases, V lost 2 bases, and 4 bases had no gene match. CDR3 length: 15 amino acids. The CDR3 sequence is CASSQSLAISYEQYF. CDR3 nucleotides: TGCGCCAGCAGCCAATCACTAGCGATCTCCTACGAGCAGTACTTC.

The V call is TRBV19, the J call TRBJ2-5, with TRBD1 matching over 8 bases. Germline-derived CDR1 and CDR2 are LNHDA and SQIVND (reference sequence). The CDR3 length is 15 residues. The junction had 5 bases not matched to a gene; V was cut back by 3 bases and J by 2 bases. The CDR3 protein is CASSIWGTGQETQYF. In DNA, the CDR3 is TGTGCCAGTAGTATCTGGGGGACAGGACAAGAGACCCAGTACTTC.

The V and J genes are TRBV6-5 and TRBJ2-7; either TRBD1 or TRBD2 may fit D (6 bases each). Trimming took 2 bases from V and 2 from J, leaving 13 bases between them. Looked up from germline, CDR1 is MNHEY and CDR2 is SVGAGI. The CDR3 sequence is 15 residues long. CDR3 region: CASSYGSGGPYEQYF. For the CDR3, the DNA is TGTGCCAGCAGTTACGGGTCCGGGGGCCCCTACGAGCAGTACTTC.

The chain recombines TRBV28 with TRBJ1-4; TRBD1 agrees at 7 bases. The CDR3 covers 14 residues. Trimming removed 5 bases from V and 8 bases from J; junction bases left unmatched: 8. In germline, CDR1 is MDHEN, CDR2 SYDVKM. The CDR3 is CASSPGQDREKLFF. CDR3 DNA: TGTGCCAGCAGTCCTGGACAGGATCGCGAAAAACTGTTTTTT.

The chain employs TRBV5-8 and TRBJ1-2, with D possibly being TRBD1 (5 bases). The V end was cut by 4 bases, the J end by 5 bases, with 12 bases between. Per germline, CDR1 SGHTS and CDR2 YDEGEE. The CDR3 spans 13 residues. The CDR3 DNA is TGTGCCAGCAGCCCTCGTCCAGGGTATGGCTACACCTTC. Amino acids: CASSPRPGYGYTF.

This clone appeared once. J is TRBJ1-2 and V is TRBV4-2; no firm D call. The length of the CDR3 is 17 residues. The V and J ends lost 3 bases and 2 bases respectively, with 19 bases between them. CDR1 and CDR2 from the germline V gene are LGHNA and YNFKEQ. The CDR3 here is CASSHLRREGGNYGYTF. CDR3 DNA sequence: TGTGCCAGCAGCCACCTACGGCGGGAGGGAGGGAACTATGGCTACACCTTC.